These T cell receptor beta chains were read from a single sample in a study of blood T cell repertoires in COVID-19. Profiled with immunoSEQ multiplex PCR; TCRdb holds only in-frame clones, not every one. The data show tens of thousands of clones, around 86% seen once. Sequencing was performed on peripheral blood. These receptors originate from a man aged 30 to 39 with acute or convalescent COVID-19. CDR3s include the opening cysteine and the closing phenylalanine or tryptophan. The D gene is left open where the match is weak. Rows give clone size only sometimes, using once, few, many, or a class for an expanded clone.

d_call: TRBD1
cdr3_length: 15
j_call: TRBJ1-2
v_call: TRBV3-1/TRBV3-2
clone_size: NA
cdr3_nt: TGTGCCAGCAGCCGGACAGGGGGATCAGGCTATGGCTACACCTTC
cdr3_aa: CASSRTGGSGYGYTF

d_call: NA
cdr3_length: 14
j_call: TRBJ2-2
v_call: TRBV4-3
clone_size: NA
cdr3_nt: TGCGCCAGCAGCCAGGGACTGGCAACCGGGGAGCTGTTTTTT
cdr3_aa: CASSQGLATGELFF

d_call: TRBD1
cdr3_length: 16
j_call: TRBJ2-5
v_call: TRBV5-1
clone_size: NA
cdr3_nt: TGCGCCAGCAGCTTGGGGGACAGGGGGCCAGGGGAGACCCAGTACTTC
cdr3_aa: CASSLGDRGPGETQYF

d_call: NA
cdr3_length: 13
j_call: TRBJ1-2
v_call: TRBV19
clone_size: NA
cdr3_nt: TGTGCCAGTAGTAACCCAGGATTCAGCGGCTACACCTTC
cdr3_aa: CASSNPGFSGYTF

d_call: NA
cdr3_length: 15
j_call: TRBJ1-2
v_call: TRBV21-1
clone_size: NA
cdr3_nt: TGTGCCAGCAGCAAAGGGCGGACAGGGGGCACCGGCTACACCTTC
cdr3_aa: CASSKGRTGGTGYTF

d_call: TRBD1
cdr3_length: 14
j_call: TRBJ1-5
v_call: TRBV7-2
clone_size: once
cdr3_nt: TGTGCCAGCAGCTTAGGACAGGGCCACCAGCCCCAGCATTTT
cdr3_aa: CASSLGQGHQPQHF

d_call: NA
cdr3_length: 13
j_call: TRBJ2-5
v_call: TRBV19
clone_size: once
cdr3_nt: TGTGCCAGTAGCCGTCCTGACCAAGGGGCCCAGTACTTC
cdr3_aa: CASSRPDQGAQYF

d_call: NA
cdr3_length: 13
j_call: TRBJ1-1
v_call: TRBV3-1/TRBV3-2
clone_size: NA
cdr3_nt: TGTGCCAGCAGCCTACAAACGAACACTGAAGCTTTCTTT
cdr3_aa: CASSLQTNTEAFF

d_call: NA
cdr3_length: 16
j_call: TRBJ1-3
v_call: TRBV5-4
clone_size: NA
cdr3_nt: TGTGCCAGCAGCCCGTGGGGGGGGAGCTCTGGAAACACCATATATTTT
cdr3_aa: CASSPWGGSSGNTIYF

d_call: TRBD1
cdr3_length: 16
j_call: TRBJ2-5
v_call: TRBV5-1
clone_size: NA
cdr3_nt: TGCGCCAGCAGCCCGCGGGTCGGGACAGGGTTTGAGACCCAGTACTTC
cdr3_aa: CASSPRVGTGFETQYF

d_call: NA
cdr3_length: 12
j_call: TRBJ2-1
v_call: TRBV10-3
clone_size: NA
cdr3_nt: TGTGCCACCGCACAAGGACTCAATGAGCAGTTCTTC
cdr3_aa: CATAQGLNEQFF

d_call: NA
cdr3_length: 13
j_call: TRBJ2-3
v_call: TRBV6-4
clone_size: once
cdr3_nt: TGTGCCAGCAGTGACTCGACTGGGGATACGCAGTATTTT
cdr3_aa: CASSDSTGDTQYF

d_call: NA
cdr3_length: 15
j_call: TRBJ1-6
v_call: TRBV27
clone_size: once
cdr3_nt: TGTGCCAGCAGTTTAAACAGGTCGGGTTATTCACCCCTCCACTTT
cdr3_aa: CASSLNRSGYSPLHF

d_call: NA
cdr3_length: 12
j_call: TRBJ1-2
v_call: TRBV9
clone_size: NA
cdr3_nt: TGTGCCAGCAGCTCAACAGGTTATGGCTACACCTTC
cdr3_aa: CASSSTGYGYTF

d_call: NA
cdr3_length: 10
j_call: TRBJ1-2
v_call: TRBV29-1
clone_size: NA
cdr3_nt: TGCAGCGTTGAGGAGGATGGCTACACCTTC
cdr3_aa: CSVEEDGYTF

d_call: NA
cdr3_length: 15
j_call: TRBJ2-1
v_call: TRBV6-5
clone_size: NA
cdr3_nt: TGTGCCAGCAGTCCCGGGTGGCAGGGGAAAGATGAGCAGTTCTTC
cdr3_aa: CASSPGWQGKDEQFF

d_call: NA
cdr3_length: 15
j_call: TRBJ2-2
v_call: TRBV13
clone_size: NA
cdr3_nt: TGTGCCAGCAGCTTCCGACAGGGGAGGGCCGGGGAGCTGTTTTTT
cdr3_aa: CASSFRQGRAGELFF